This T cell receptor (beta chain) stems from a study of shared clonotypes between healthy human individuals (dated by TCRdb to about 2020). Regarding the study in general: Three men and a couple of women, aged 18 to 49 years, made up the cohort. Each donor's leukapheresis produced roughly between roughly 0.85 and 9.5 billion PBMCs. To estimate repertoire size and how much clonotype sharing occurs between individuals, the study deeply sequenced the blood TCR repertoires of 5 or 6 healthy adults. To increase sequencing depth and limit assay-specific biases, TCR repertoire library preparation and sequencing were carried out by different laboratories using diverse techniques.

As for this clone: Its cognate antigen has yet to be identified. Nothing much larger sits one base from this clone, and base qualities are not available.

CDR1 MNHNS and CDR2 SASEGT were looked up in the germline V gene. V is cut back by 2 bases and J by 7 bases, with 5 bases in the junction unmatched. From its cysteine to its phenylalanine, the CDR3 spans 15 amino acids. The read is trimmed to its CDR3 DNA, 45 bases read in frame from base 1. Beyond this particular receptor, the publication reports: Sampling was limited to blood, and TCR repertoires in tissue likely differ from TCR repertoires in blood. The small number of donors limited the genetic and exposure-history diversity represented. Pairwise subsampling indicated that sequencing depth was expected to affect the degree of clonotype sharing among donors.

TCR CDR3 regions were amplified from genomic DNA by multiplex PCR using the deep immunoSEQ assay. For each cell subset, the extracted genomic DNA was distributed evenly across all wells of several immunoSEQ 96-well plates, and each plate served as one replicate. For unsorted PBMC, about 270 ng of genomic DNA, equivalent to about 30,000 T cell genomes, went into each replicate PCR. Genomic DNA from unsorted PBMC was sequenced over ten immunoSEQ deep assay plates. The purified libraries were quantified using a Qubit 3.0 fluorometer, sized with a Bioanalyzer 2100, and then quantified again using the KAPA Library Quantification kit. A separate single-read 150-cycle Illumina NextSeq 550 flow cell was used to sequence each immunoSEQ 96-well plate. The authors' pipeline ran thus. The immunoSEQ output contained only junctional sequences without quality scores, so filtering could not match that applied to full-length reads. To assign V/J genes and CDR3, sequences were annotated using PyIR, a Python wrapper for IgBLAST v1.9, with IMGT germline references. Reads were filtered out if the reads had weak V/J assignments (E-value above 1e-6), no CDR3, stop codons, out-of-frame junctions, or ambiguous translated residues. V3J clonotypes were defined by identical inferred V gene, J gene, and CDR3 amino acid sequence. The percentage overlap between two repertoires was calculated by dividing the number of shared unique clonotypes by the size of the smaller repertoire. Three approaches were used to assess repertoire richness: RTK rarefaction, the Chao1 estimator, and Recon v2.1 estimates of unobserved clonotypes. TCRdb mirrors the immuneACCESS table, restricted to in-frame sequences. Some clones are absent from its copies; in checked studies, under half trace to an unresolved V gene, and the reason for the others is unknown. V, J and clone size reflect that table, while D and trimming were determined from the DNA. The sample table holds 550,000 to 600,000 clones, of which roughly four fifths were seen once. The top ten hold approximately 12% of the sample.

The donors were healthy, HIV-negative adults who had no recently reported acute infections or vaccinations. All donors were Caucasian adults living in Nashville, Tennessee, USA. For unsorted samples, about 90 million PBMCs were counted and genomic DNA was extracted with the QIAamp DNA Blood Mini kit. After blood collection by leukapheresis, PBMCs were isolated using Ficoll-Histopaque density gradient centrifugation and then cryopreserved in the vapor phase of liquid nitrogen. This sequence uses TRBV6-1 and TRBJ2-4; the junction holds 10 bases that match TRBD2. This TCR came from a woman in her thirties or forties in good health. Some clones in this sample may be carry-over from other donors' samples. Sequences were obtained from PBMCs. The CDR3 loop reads CASSELAGEGNIQYF. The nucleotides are TGTGCCAGCAGTGAACTAGCGGGAGAGGGTAACATTCAGTACTTC.